Following are 29 T cell receptor beta chains from one sample sequenced in a study of T-cell reconstitution after alpha-beta-depleted transplantation in children. Library preparation (for TCRbeta) was performed with unique molecular identifiers. Using its own MiXCR run on the PCR reads, TCRdb lists one record per CDR3 protein. The table includes fewer than 550,000 distinct CDR3 sequences, about 10% detected once. This specimen was PBMCs, taken before TCRalphabeta/CD19-depleted stem cell transplant. These receptors originate from a child aged 2-15 years with inherited bone marrow failure, due to receive a stem cell transplant.

This clonotype was seen a few times. The CDR3 coding sequence is TGCGCCAGCAGCGACGGGGACTGGAGGTACGAGCAGTACTTC. This translates into CASSDGDWRYEQYF. The chain joins TRBV10-2 to TRBJ2-7; the D gene is possibly TRBD2 (6 bases). The CDR3 totals 14 residues. Germline CDR1 is WSHSY and CDR2 is SAAADI. Trimming left V 6 bases short and J 4 bases short, with 16 bases between.

This clonotype was observed many times. This sequence joins TRBV29-1 and TRBJ2-7; the match to TRBD1 covers 8 bases. After removal of 4 bases from V and 3 bases from J, the junction contained 8 bases not matched to a gene. In germline, CDR1 is SQVTM, CDR2 ANQGSEA. CDR3 length: 14 amino acids. The CDR3 DNA is TGCAGCGTTGGGACAGGGCCCCTCGTCTACGAGCAGTACTTC. This codes for CSVGTGPLVYEQYF.

This clonotype was observed at least ten times. V and J are TRBV7-9 and TRBJ2-5; unclear D gene. V shed 6 bases and J shed 4 bases, with 12 bases lying between them. CDR3 length: 13 amino acids. The germline gives CDR1 SEHNR, CDR2 FQNEAQ (reference sequence). The DNA of the CDR3 is TGTGCCAGCAGTCCCGCTCAGAGAGAGACCCAGTACTTC. Residues: CASSPAQRETQYF. Complete variable domain (other parts from reference TRBV7-9 and TRBJ2-5): DTGVSQNPRHKITKRGQNVTFRCDPISEHNRLYWYRQTLGQGPEFLTYFQNEAQLEKSRLLSDRFSAERPKGSFSTLEIQRTEQGDSAMYLCASSPAQRETQYFGPGTRLLVL.

This clonotype showed up many times. The chain employs TRBV11-2 and TRBJ2-2; D is undetermined. This CDR3 is 16 amino acids long. Germline CDR1 is SGHAT and CDR2 is FQNNGV. Trimming shortened V by 2 bases and J by 4 bases, and 14 bases separated the two germline ends. In DNA form, the CDR3 reads TGTGCCAGCAGCTTATACAGCATTAATTCCACCGGGGAGCTGTTTTTT. Protein sequence: CASSLYSINSTGELFF. The full variable domain, with the rest looked up from reference TRBV11-2 and TRBJ2-2, is EAGVAQSPRYKIIEKRQSVAFWCNPISGHATLYWYQQILGQGPKLLIQFQNNGVVDDSQLPKDRFSAERLKGVDSTLKIQPAKLEDSAVYLCASSLYSINSTGELFFGEGSRLTVL.

The V and J genes are TRBV7-9 and TRBJ2-7; TRBD2 is a possible D gene (5 bases). CDR1 SEHNR and CDR2 FQNEAQ come from the germline V gene (reference sequence). V was cut by 7 bases and J by 5 bases, with 15 bases left in between. This CDR3 spans 13 amino acids. CDR3 sequence (DNA): TGTGCCAGCAAACTAGACACGAGCCACGAGCAGTACTTC. This translates into CASKLDTSHEQYF. The full variable domain, with the rest looked up from reference TRBV7-9 and TRBJ2-7, is DTGVSQNPRHKITKRGQNVTFRCDPISEHNRLYWYRQTLGQGPEFLTYFQNEAQLEKSRLLSDRFSAERPKGSFSTLEIQRTEQGDSAMYLCASKLDTSHEQYFGPGTRLTVT.

This clonotype was seen ten or more times. The chain is built from TRBV29-1 and TRBJ2-7; 12 bases are a match to TRBD2. CDR3 size: 14 residues. V shed 3 bases, J shed 4 bases, and the junction held 4 bases outside the gene matches. The germline V gene encodes CDR1 SQVTM and CDR2 ANQGSEA. The chain's CDR3 is CSVDGTSGHYEQYF. The CDR3 bases are TGCAGCGTTGATGGGACTAGCGGGCATTACGAGCAGTACTTC.

This clonotype was counted only a few times. The CDR3 DNA reads TGCAGTGCTAGAAGGGTAGCGCTGACAGATACGCAGTATTTT. Its translation: CSARRVALTDTQYF. The V call is TRBV20-1, the J call TRBJ2-3, with a possible D match to TRBD2 (5 bases). The CDR3 covers 14 residues. Trimming removed 2 bases at V and 3 bases at J, with 12 bases between. Per germline, CDR1 DFQATT and CDR2 SNEGSKA (reference sequence).

This clonotype was seen ten or more times. The chain uses TRBV5-6 and TRBJ1-2; the D is unclear. There are 12 residues in the CDR3. Germline V CDR1 and CDR2: SGHDT, YYEEEE. Trimming pared 4 bases from V and 4 bases from J, leaving 8 bases between. CDR3 sequence reads: CASSLRIYGYTF. In nucleotides, the CDR3 is TGTGCCAGCAGCCTACGGATCTATGGCTACACCTTC.

The V call is TRBV28, the J call TRBJ2-3, with D uncertain. This CDR3 has 15 residues. Germline CDR1 MDHEN, CDR2 SYDVKM. V lost 3 bases and J lost 0, with 10 bases in between. The CDR3 sequence is CASSFLPGSTDTQYF. CDR3 bases: TGTGCCAGCAGTTTTCTTCCTGGGAGCACAGATACGCAGTATTTT.

This chain links TRBV18 with TRBJ2-1, with 10 positions matching TRBD2. The CDR3 length is 20 residues. Germline V gene data show CDR1 as KGHSH and CDR2 as LQKENI. V trimming: 2 bases; J trimming: 0 bases; junction bases outside the gene matches: 13. CDR3 coding DNA: TGTGCCAGCTCACCAATGGGACTAGCGCCACACAAAAGCTCCTACAATGAGCAGTTCTTC. Translated, it gives CASSPMGLAPHKSSYNEQFF.

This clonotype was observed a handful of times. The rearrangement uses TRBV7-8 and TRBJ2-5; D is uncertain. Germline CDR1 SGHVS, CDR2 FQNEAQ. The CDR3 contains 14 residues. Trimming cost V 2 bases and J 3 bases, with 10 bases left between them. CDR3 region: CASSLLTLKETQYF. CDR3 in DNA: TGTGCCAGCAGCTTATTAACCCTGAAAGAGACCCAGTACTTC.

The table lists this clonotype with a few counts. The CDR3, as DNA: TGCGCCAGCAGCACAGCTAGCCTCCAAGAGACCCAGTACTTC. Translation gives CASSTASLQETQYF. The J gene is TRBJ2-5, the V gene TRBV5-1; the D gene is possibly TRBD2 (5 bases). Per germline, CDR1 SGHRS and CDR2 YFSETQ. Deletions cut 4 bases from V and 1 base from J, with 11 bases between. There are 14 residues in the CDR3.

This clonotype has a count of ten or more. The chain carries TRBV4-2 and TRBJ2-5; TRBD2 agrees at 11 bases. V dropped 0 bases and J dropped 1; count of bases not matched to a gene: 4. This CDR3 region has 17 residues. Germline V lookup: CDR1 LGHNA, CDR2 YNFKEQ. CDR3: CASSQDEGLAAQETQYF. DNA for the CDR3: TGTGCCAGCAGCCAAGATGAGGGACTAGCGGCCCAAGAGACCCAGTACTTC.

There are many counts of this clonotype. This CDR3 is CAWVDFGEQFF. The DNA of the CDR3 is TGTGCCTGGGTGGATTTTGGTGAGCAGTTCTTC. The chain is built from TRBV30 and TRBJ2-1; unclear D gene. With 5 bases removed from V and 9 bases from J, the gap between germline ends came to 11 bases. The germline CDR1 and CDR2 sequences are GTSNPN and SVGIG (reference sequence). CDR3 length: 11 residues.

The sample holds many counts of this clonotype. The gene calls are TRBV12-5 and TRBJ2-1; TRBD2 matches 9 bases. The CDR3 runs to 15 residues. After removal of 2 bases from V and 4 bases from J, the junction contained 3 bases not matched to a gene. In germline, CDR1 is LGHNT, CDR2 FRNRAP. The chain's CDR3 is CASGLSSGIYNEQFF. Here the CDR3 DNA reads TGTGCTAGTGGTTTGTCTAGCGGGATTTACAATGAGCAGTTCTTC.

This clonotype was counted at least ten times. The J gene is TRBJ2-3, the V gene TRBV4-2; 7 bases fit TRBD1. V dropped 1 base and J dropped 3; count of bases not matched to a gene: 10. The CDR3 length is 17 residues. Germline assignment: CDR1 LGHNA and CDR2 YNFKEQ. The CDR3 sequence is CASSQGRDSQGTDTQYF. CDR3 sequence (DNA): TGTGCCAGCAGCCAAGGCAGGGACAGTCAAGGAACAGATACGCAGTATTTT.

In this sample, this clonotype turned up many times. V usage is TRBV28 and J usage is TRBJ1-4; D gene uncertain. The CDR3 spans 17 residues. Germline V lookup: CDR1 MDHEN, CDR2 SYDVKM. The ends were cut back, 4 bases at V and 8 bases at J, with 23 bases in the middle. CDR3 region: CASSSRQLTTREEKLFF. Written as DNA, the CDR3 is TGTGCCAGCAGTTCCCGCCAGCTGACAACGCGCGAGGAAAAACTGTTTTTT.

This clonotype was counted ten times or more. The chain links TRBV27 to TRBJ2-7; 8 bases are shared with TRBD1. The J segment lost 3 bases and the V segment lost 5 bases, leaving 9 bases of the junction unmatched. CDR1 MNHEY and CDR2 SMNVEV come from the germline V gene (reference sequence). This CDR3 has 15 amino acids. CDR3 DNA sequence: TGTGCCAGCAGTCCGTGGACAGGGTCTGGCTACGAGCAGTACTTC. Protein: CASSPWTGSGYEQYF.

This clonotype was seen only a few times. This chain uses TRBV27 with TRBJ2-1; the D is unclear. V lost 3 bases and J 5 bases, leaving 11 bases between the germline ends. The CDR3 spans 14 residues. Per germline, CDR1 MNHEY and CDR2 SMNVEV (reference sequence). CDR3 nucleotides: TGTGCCAGCAGTTTTGGCTACCGGGACAATGAGCAGTTCTTC. Translation: CASSFGYRDNEQFF.

This clonotype was seen at least ten times. V and J are TRBV28 and TRBJ1-5, with 12 bases aligning to TRBD1. V dropped 8 bases and J dropped 5; count of bases not matched to a gene: 19. This CDR3 has 19 amino acids. Per germline, CDR1 MDHEN and CDR2 SYDVKM. This chain's CDR3 is CASLPGTGGPEFPDQPQHF. The CDR3, as DNA: TGTGCCAGCTTGCCCGGGACAGGGGGCCCGGAATTCCCCGATCAGCCCCAGCATTTT.

J is TRBJ2-1 and V is TRBV27; D gene uncertain. Per germline, CDR1 MNHEY and CDR2 SMNVEV (reference sequence). The CDR3 covers 13 residues. Between the trimmed V and J ends, which lost 5 bases and 8 bases, there was a span of 13 bases. The CDR3 loop reads CASSTNPGHEQFF. DNA of the CDR3: TGTGCCAGCAGTACCAATCCCGGTCATGAGCAGTTCTTC.

This clonotype was counted ten times or more. V usage is TRBV7-9 and J usage is TRBJ2-7; D is possibly TRBD2 (6 bases). The CDR3 contains 16 residues. The ends were cut back, 0 bases at V and 3 bases at J, with 15 bases in the middle. In germline, CDR1 is SEHNR, CDR2 FQNEAQ (reference sequence). CDR3 region: CASSLAAGQGGYEQYF. DNA of the CDR3: TGTGCCAGCAGCTTAGCGGCCGGCCAGGGAGGCTACGAGCAGTACTTC.

This clonotype was seen many times. The genes are TRBV12-3 or TRBV12-4 and TRBJ2-4; 12 nucleotides agree with TRBD2. CDR3 length: 17 residues. The V segment lost 6 bases and the J segment 8 bases; nucleotides outside the gene matches: 14. CDR3 region: CASRGAPTSGSGDIQYF. The CDR3 nucleotides are TGTGCCAGCAGGGGGGCGCCGACTAGCGGGAGTGGAGACATTCAGTACTTC.

This clonotype showed up many times. CDR3 sequence: CASSFAGTGGEKLFF. DNA for the CDR3: TGCGCCAGCAGCTTCGCCGGGACAGGGGGTGAAAAACTGTTTTTT. This chain joins TRBV5-1 and TRBJ1-4; TRBD1 aligns across 11 bases. After removal of 2 bases from V and 7 bases from J, the junction contained 4 bases not matched to a gene. The CDR3 contains 15 residues. The germline CDR1 and CDR2 sequences are SGHRS and YFSETQ.

This clonotype was seen ten or more times. V usage is TRBV20-1 and J usage is TRBJ2-5, with 7 bases fitting TRBD2. J lost 5 bases, V lost 2 bases, and 8 bases had no gene match. Germline CDR1 DFQATT, CDR2 SNEGSKA (reference sequence). The CDR3 loop spans 14 amino acids. The CDR3 DNA follows: TGCAGTGCTAGAACGGGGGAGGGTCGGGAGACCCAGTACTTC. Amino acids: CSARTGEGRETQYF.

The sample holds many counts of this clonotype. The chain is built from TRBV29-1 and TRBJ2-7; the D gene is possibly TRBD2 (6 bases). This CDR3 is 10 amino acids long. V gave up 7 bases and J gave up 7 bases, with 11 bases separating them. Germline CDR1 is SQVTM and CDR2 is ANQGSEA. The CDR3 reads CSAGEEEQYF. As DNA, the CDR3 is TGCAGCGCCGGGGAGGAAGAGCAGTACTTC.

Many counts were recorded for this clonotype. The chain recombines TRBV20-1 with TRBJ2-6; the match to TRBD2 covers 11 bases. V shed 8 bases and J 0 bases; nucleotides not matched to a gene: 6. Germline values: CDR1 DFQATT, CDR2 SNEGSKA (reference sequence). The CDR3 is 16 amino acids. The CDR3 is CSPLGLADSGANVLTF. Here the CDR3 DNA reads TGCAGTCCCCTGGGACTAGCGGACTCTGGGGCCAACGTCCTGACTTTC.

This clonotype occurred many times. The chain joins TRBV29-1 to TRBJ1-1, with TRBD1 as a possible D gene (5 bases). Germline V gives CDR1 SQVTM, CDR2 ANQGSEA. V was cut by 4 bases and J by 7 bases, with 13 bases left in between. This CDR3 is built from 12 residues. CDR3 region: CSVGGQGSEAFF. CDR3 in DNA: TGCAGCGTTGGAGGGCAGGGCAGTGAAGCTTTCTTT. The full variable domain, its missing parts supplied by reference TRBV29-1 and TRBJ1-1, is SAVISQKPSRDICQRGTSLTIQCQVDSQVTMMFWYRQQPGQSLTLIATANQGSEATYESGFVIDKFPISRPNLTFSTLTVSNMSPEDSSIYLCSVGGQGSEAFFGQGTRLTVV.

This clonotype was seen repeatedly, ten times or more. This chain links TRBV28 with TRBJ2-5, with 7 nucleotides matching TRBD1. The CDR3 is 16 amino acids. CDR1 is MDHEN and CDR2 is SYDVKM in the germline V gene. V was clipped by 3 bases and J by 5 bases; unmatched bases: 12. The CDR3: CASSFPPGGRGETQYF. The CDR3, as DNA: TGTGCCAGCAGTTTTCCCCCAGGGGGAAGAGGGGAGACCCAGTACTTC.